The clone carrying this T cell receptor (beta chain) was seen a few times. Its target is not known. This entry comes from a study of cytomegalovirus exposure and HLA in healthy donors. Study results and limitations: TCR beta chain V- and J-gene trimming was linked, in a later analysis, to a missense variant in DCLRE1C.

Donors were ostensibly healthy at sampling, although undocumented immune exposures were probable. The PCR had 60 Vbeta and 13 Jbeta primers. Produced via immunoSEQ multiplex PCR; TCRdb's table is partial and in-frame only. The sample comprises more than 150,000 clones, 80% to 90% of which are singletons, and roughly 1.2% rests with the top ten. The receptor was isolated from a girl aged 2-10 years in good health and CMV-seropositive. Sequencing input: PBMCs.

CDR3 loop: CASSLMTGPLYEQYF. The CDR3 DNA reads TGTGCCAGCAGCTTAATGACAGGTCCGCTCTACGAGCAGTACTTC. The chain joins TRBV11-3 to TRBJ2-7; TRBD1 might be the D (6 bases). Trimming left V 2 bases short and J 3 bases short, with 14 bases between. The germline CDR1 and CDR2 sequences are SGHNT and YENEEA. CDR3 length: 15 residues.